The 10 T cell receptor beta chains listed next were all sequenced from one sample in a study of CXCR3-negative and CXCR3-positive naive CD8 T cells. Preparation of TRB cDNA libraries relied on 5' RACE carrying UMI labels. One entry per CDR3 protein, without DNA, is what TCRdb gives after re-calling the 5' RACE reads. The sample shows 130,000 or so distinct CDR3 sequences, and nearly 0.5% sits with its ten largest clones. Sequencing was carried out using naive CXCR3- CD8+ T cells from blood. Subset in this sample: CD45RO-CCR7+CD27+CD95- naive CD8+ T cells lacking CXCR3 (TNR3-). Source of these receptors: a human donor in good health. Some clones in this sample may be carry-over from other donors' samples.

The V gene is TRBV15, the J gene TRBJ2-1; TCRdb lists TRBD2, though no DNA is available to test this call. Looked up from germline, CDR1 is LNHNV and CDR2 is YYDKDF (reference sequence). This CDR3 has 17 residues. This CDR3 reads CATSSRVAGGPYNEQFF.

V usage is TRBV28 and J usage is TRBJ2-1; TCRdb selects TRBD1, and the lack of DNA leaves this call unchecked. From germline, CDR1 is MDHEN and CDR2 SYDVKM. CDR3 size: 14 residues. The CDR3 loop is CASSWWGPNDEQFF.

The chain links TRBV10-2 to TRBJ2-1; the TCRdb call, TRBD1, lacks DNA for checking. The CDR3 totals 15 residues. Germline V gives CDR1 WSHSY, CDR2 SAAADI. The CDR3 loop is CASRANRGGSNEQFF.

V is TRBV11-2 and J is TRBJ2-1; absent DNA, TCRdb's TRBD1 call cannot be checked. The CDR3 has 14 amino acids. The germline CDR1 and CDR2 sequences are SGHAT and FQNNGV. Here the CDR3 reads CASSLVSGGDEQFF.

The rearrangement links TRBV5-1 to TRBJ2-1; TCRdb selects TRBD2, and the lack of DNA leaves this call unchecked. The CDR3 spans 16 residues. Germline assignment: CDR1 SGHRS and CDR2 YFSETQ. The CDR3 sequence: CASTSGPSGSYDEQFF.

This chain uses TRBV29-1 with TRBJ2-7; the TCRdb D gene call, TRBD1, has no DNA to confirm it. Germline loops: CDR1 SQVTM, CDR2 ANQGSEA. The CDR3 has 15 amino acids. CDR3 residues: CSVNTGTPGDYEQYF.

The genes are TRBV29-1 and TRBJ1-2; there is no DNA to check the TCRdb D call of TRBD1. The CDR3 contains 17 residues. The germline V gene has CDR1 SQVTM and CDR2 ANQGSEA. The CDR3 sequence is CSVQGLQDPPGDYGYTF.

This chain connects TRBV7-2 to TRBJ1-3. The CDR3 is 13 amino acids. The germline gives CDR1 SGHTA, CDR2 FQGNSA. The CDR3 protein is CASSLVTAGPIYF. Full variable domain (missing parts from reference TRBV7-2 and TRBJ1-3): GAGVSQSPSNKVTEKGKDVELRCDPISGHTALYWYRQSLGQGLEFLIYFQGNSAPDKSGLPSDRFSAERTGGSVSTLTIQRTQQEDSAVYLCASSLVTAGPIYFGEGSWLTVV.

This chain joins TRBV12-3 or TRBV12-4 and TRBJ1-2. The CDR3 consists of 13 residues. The CDR3 is CASSLENPAGYTF.

The CDR3: CASSLIGRASGEQYF. The chain combines TRBV28 with TRBJ2-7; the TRBD2 assignment by TCRdb is unverifiable without DNA. This CDR3 is built from 15 residues. Germline CDR1 and CDR2: MDHEN and SYDVKM.